The entry below gives a single TCR beta chain sequence along with its context. Its specific antigen is unknown. No base qualities exist here, and no much larger clone lies one base off it. Each collaborating institution followed its own protocols to collect whole blood in K2EDTA tubes. For TCRbeta analysis, collaborator samples were shipped as frozen whole blood, as isolated PBMCs, or as DNA extracted from either sample type. TCRbeta CDR3 regions were amplified from genomic DNA by means of the immunoSEQ Assay, a bias-controlled multiplex PCR. The paper's data handling went like this. The number of nucleated cells in each sample was estimated by amplification of reference gene primers within the assay. To quantify the absolute abundance of each unique TCRbeta CDR3 rearrangement, sequence reads were collapsed and filtered. Productive Simpson clonality was computed per sample as the square root of Simpson's diversity index over productive rearrangements. Entries here come from immuneACCESS through TCRdb and include only in-frame sequences with V and J called. Some clones fail to appear in such tables; in the studies checked, an unresolved V gene covers under half of the shortfall, and the cause of the remainder is unknown. V and J calls and clone size follow that table, whereas D and trimming were derived from the DNA. This sample comprises tens of thousands of clones, 80% to 90% of them detected only once. The ten largest account for roughly 8.1% of the sample.

The sample comes from a study of blood T cell repertoires in COVID-19 (dated by TCRdb to about 2020). About the study as a whole: Collaborator samples came from the United States, Italy and Spain and covered acute and convalescent phases of COVID-19. The prospective study material was composed of cDNA or gDNA derived from T cells, B-cell-depleted T cells, or PBMCs. Subjects who had been exposed to COVID-19, were actively infected with it, or had recovered from it provided the deeply sampled blood TCRbeta repertoires that made up the dataset. A freely available public database, intended as a resource for researchers studying the immune response to SARS-CoV-2, is where the repertoires were released. Samples were obtained from the ongoing ImmuneRACE study (first 160 participants) and from 1,254 subjects provided by 6 global collaborators. Nearly every sample came with metadata listing a de-identified subject ID, COVID-19 status, age in years and sex. Where available, HLA class I and class II types were taken from metadata supplied by the sample provider and were not determined by assay-based typing.

Broad study findings and their caveats: How much clinical and demographic metadata was included differed by source and by participant, and the metadata was provided uncurated.

The source of this sequence is a woman aged 70-85 years with acute or convalescent COVID-19. Sequenced material: peripheral blood.

CDR3 sequence: CASSRGEYEQYF. DNA sequence: TGTGCCAGCAGTCGGGGAGAATACGAGCAGTACTTC. The V and J genes are TRBV2 and TRBJ2-7; the best D guess is TRBD2, with 5 bases matching. The germline V gene specifies SNHLY as CDR1 and FYNNEI as CDR2. V is pared back by 5 bases and J by 4 bases, with 9 bases lying between the germline termini. From cysteine to phenylalanine, the CDR3 is 12 amino acids long. Just the 36-base CDR3 DNA is kept, in frame starting at base 1.